In this sample, the clone carrying this TCR beta chain turned up a few times. Antigen specificity is unknown. These data originate in a study of CD8+ T cells in alopecia areata. Study-level results: Scalp clonality decreased significantly with tofacitinib, and so did expanded CD8+ clones among the top 100. Lesional scalp exceeded normal scalp in clonality, especially in alopecia totalis/universalis.

CDR1 ENHRY and CDR2 SYGVKD come from the germline V gene. The CDR3 has 17 amino acids. The V and J ends lost 6 bases and 4 bases respectively, with 19 bases between them. RNA extraction and reverse transcription yielded cDNA as sequencing template. TCRdb keeps only in-frame clones here, not all; method: immunoSEQ multiplex PCR. The sample contains 150,000 to 200,000 clones, just under 65% of which appear only once. Specified treatment: oral pan-JAK inhibitor, 5-10 mg twice daily. The material sequenced was CD4+ T cells sorted from blood, taken at approximately week 50, from a patient treated with tofacitinib. The sequence was obtained from a human donor with alopecia areata. V is TRBV10-3 and J is TRBJ2-6; weak D call: TRBD1 (5 bases). This chain's CDR3 is CAISEAPQGTGANVLTF. The CDR3 nucleotides read TGTGCCATCAGCGAAGCACCCCAGGGTACAGGGGCCAACGTCCTGACTTTC.